These T cell receptor beta chains were read from a single sample in a study of T-cell reconstitution after alpha-beta-depleted transplantation in children. TCRdb re-analysed the PCR reads in MiXCR, keeping a single row per CDR3 protein. This table holds 700,000 to 950,000 distinct CDR3 sequences, about 15% found once. The source was PBMCs, mostly from graft donor cells, collected 360 days after TCRalphabeta/CD19-depleted stem cell transplant. All receptors come from a male patient between 5 and 17 years old who had a stem cell transplant for acute lymphoblastic leukemia, so the T cells may come from the graft donor. Each CDR3 is given with its conserved first and last residue. The D gene is left open where the match is weak. A row's size may be missing; if present it is once, few, many or a size class.

CDR3,DNA,J,D,V,size
CASSLPTGSMYF,TGTGCCAGCAGCCTGCCGACAGGCTCGATGTACTTC,TRBJ2-7,.,TRBV7-9,few
CASSERRRDYNEQFF,TGTGCCAGCAGCGAGAGACGCAGGGACTACAATGAGCAGTTCTTC,TRBJ2-1,.,TRBV7-6,.
CSATTSGRSYNEQFF,TGCAGTGCTACTACTAGCGGGAGATCCTACAATGAGCAGTTCTTC,TRBJ2-1,TRBD2,TRBV20-1,.
CASSLVGTTITDTQYF,TGTGCCAGCAGCTTAGTAGGGACTACGATCACAGATACGCAGTATTTT,TRBJ2-3,TRBD2,TRBV7-3,.
CASSPLTMQASTDTQYF,TGTGCCAGCAGCCCACTAACTATGCAGGCTAGCACAGATACGCAGTATTTT,TRBJ2-3,.,TRBV7-9,.
CASSFIQGNTGELFF,TGTGCCAGCAGCTTTATACAGGGAAACACCGGGGAGCTGTTTTTT,TRBJ2-2,.,TRBV7-9,few
CSASRLGVGELFF,TGCAGTGCCTCACGTTTGGGGGTTGGGGAGCTGTTTTTT,TRBJ2-2,.,TRBV20-1,many
CASSEGTGFIMNTEAFF,TGTGCCAGCAGTGAAGGGACAGGGTTTATCATGAACACTGAAGCTTTCTTT,TRBJ1-1,TRBD1,TRBV2,.
CSRDRENEQFF,TGCAGCAGAGACAGGGAGAATGAGCAGTTCTTC,TRBJ2-1,TRBD1,TRBV29-1,few
CASSLYVGFYEQYF,TGTGCCAGCAGTTTGTACGTCGGGTTCTACGAGCAGTACTTC,TRBJ2-7,.,TRBV6-5,few
CASSQEVRLAEQFF,TGTGCCAGCAGCCAAGAGGTGAGACTGGCTGAGCAGTTCTTC,TRBJ2-1,.,TRBV3-1,many
CASSYVPLLVAPLNEQYF,TGTGCCAGCAGCTACGTCCCTTTACTAGTTGCCCCTCTGAACGAGCAGTACTTC,TRBJ2-7,.,TRBV7-6,.
CASSPLGSGLEDTGELFF,TGTGCCAGCTCACCACTCGGGTCCGGCCTAGAGGACACCGGGGAGCTGTTTTTT,TRBJ2-2,.,TRBV18,few
CASSLEHREQYF,TGCGCCAGCAGCTTGGAACACAGGGAGCAGTACTTC,TRBJ2-7,.,TRBV5-1,.
CASSEKLEIQSQYF,TGTGCCAGCAGTGAAAAGCTGGAAATCCAATCTCAGTACTTC,TRBJ2-5,.,TRBV6-1,few
CASSPGSSYEQYF,TGCGCCAGCAGCCCAGGGTCGTCGTACGAGCAGTACTTC,TRBJ2-7,.,TRBV27,many
CASSFETLTYEQYF,TGCGCCAGCAGCTTCGAGACCTTGACCTACGAGCAGTACTTC,TRBJ2-7,.,TRBV5-1,few
CATSDSPSTGEHEQFF,TGTGCCACCAGTGATTCCCCGTCGACAGGGGAGCATGAGCAGTTCTTC,TRBJ2-1,TRBD1,TRBV24-1,.
CGTWRSNTEAFF,TGTGGTACTTGGAGGTCAAACACTGAAGCTTTCTTT,TRBJ1-1,.,TRBV6-2/TRBV6-3,.
CSVALWDRVPYEQYF,TGCAGCGTTGCTTTGTGGGACAGGGTCCCCTACGAGCAGTACTTC,TRBJ2-7,TRBD1,TRBV29-1,few
CASSYAQENTEAFF,TGTGCCAGCAGTTACGCGCAGGAGAACACTGAAGCTTTCTTT,TRBJ1-1,.,TRBV6-5,.
CAIGPASGSIWETQYF,TGTGCCATCGGGCCGGCTAGCGGGAGTATTTGGGAGACCCAGTACTTC,TRBJ2-5,TRBD2,TRBV10-3,many
CASSRPRTGVAIQETQYF,TGTGCCAGCAGTCGTCCACGGACAGGGGTGGCGATCCAAGAGACCCAGTACTTC,TRBJ2-5,TRBD1,TRBV12-3/TRBV12-4,few
CASSAPGQTEAFF,TGTGCCAGCAGCGCCCCGGGACAAACTGAAGCTTTCTTT,TRBJ1-1,.,TRBV25-1,few
CSARFGTPLHF,TGCAGTGCTAGATTCGGGACACCCCTCCACTTT,TRBJ1-6,.,TRBV20-1,.